This entry features one T cell receptor beta chain sequence. The sample originates from a study of blood T cell repertoires in COVID-19. The CDR3 is made up of 15 amino acids. CDR1 is SGDLS, CDR2 YYNGEE, per germline. V shed 2 bases, J shed 0 bases, and the junction held 1 base outside the gene matches. Produced via immunoSEQ multiplex PCR; TCRdb's table is partial and in-frame only. The sample lists 50,000 to 70,000 clones, about nine tenths seen once, with 13% to 15% in the top ten. The sequencing sample was made of peripheral blood. This sequence originates from a human donor with active COVID-19. The donor label of this sample is uncertain. The chain links TRBV9 to TRBJ2-1; the match to TRBD1 covers 8 bases. CDR3 region: CASSVGTGSYNEQFF. Here the CDR3 DNA reads TGTGCCAGCAGCGTGGGGACAGGCTCCTACAATGAGCAGTTCTTC.